This T cell receptor beta chain came from a study of blood T cell repertoires in COVID-19. About the research overall: Acute and convalescent COVID-19 specimens originated in the United States, Italy and Spain. From T cells, B-cell-depleted T cells, or PBMCs came the material, which was cDNA or gDNA.

In the authors' methods: Reference gene primer amplification in the assay estimated nucleated cell counts. Profiled with immunoSEQ multiplex PCR; TCRdb holds only in-frame clones, not every one. That table furnishes V, J and clone size, whereas the DNA furnished D and trimming. The data contain 84,000 or so clones, approximately 92% of them singletons. Germline CDR1 is MDHEN and CDR2 is SYDVKM. J was trimmed by 6 bases and V by 3 bases; bases with no gene match: 4. CDR3 length: 14 amino acids. Source material: peripheral blood. The V gene is TRBV28, the J gene TRBJ1-4, with 7 bases aligning to TRBD1. This clonotype was obtained from a woman aged 60 to 75 with active COVID-19. CDR3 DNA sequence: TGTGCCAGCAGTTTTTCAGGGGGGTATGAAAAACTGTTTTTT. Translation: CASSFSGGYEKLFF. Together with reference TRBV28 and TRBJ1-4, the CDR3 gives the full variable domain: DVKVTQSSRYLVKRTGEKVFLECVQDMDHENMFWYRQDPGLGLRLIYFSYDVKMKEKGDIPEGYSVSREKKERFSLILESASTNQTSMYLCASSFSGGYEKLFFGSGTQLSVL.